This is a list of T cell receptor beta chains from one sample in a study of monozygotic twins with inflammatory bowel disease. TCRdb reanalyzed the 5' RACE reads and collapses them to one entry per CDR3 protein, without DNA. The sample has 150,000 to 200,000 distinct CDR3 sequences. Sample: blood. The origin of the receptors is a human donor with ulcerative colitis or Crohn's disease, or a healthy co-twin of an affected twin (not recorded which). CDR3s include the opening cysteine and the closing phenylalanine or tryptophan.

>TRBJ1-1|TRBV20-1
CSATTGTSTEAFF
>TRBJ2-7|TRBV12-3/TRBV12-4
CASSLAEGAHEQYF
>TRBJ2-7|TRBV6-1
CASSEKGTYSYEQYF
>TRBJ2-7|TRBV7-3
CASSATQGYEQYF
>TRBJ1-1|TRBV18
CASSPFAGTNTEAFF
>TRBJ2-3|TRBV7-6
CASSWTDSSPDTQYF
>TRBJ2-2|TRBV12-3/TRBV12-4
CASRPPGLAGGTGELFF
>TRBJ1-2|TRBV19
CASNPGTGANYGYTF
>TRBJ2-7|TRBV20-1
CSARPSPGGYEQYF
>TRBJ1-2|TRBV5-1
CASMAGQGSYGYTF
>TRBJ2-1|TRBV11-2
CASSLDPGLAGLYNEQFF
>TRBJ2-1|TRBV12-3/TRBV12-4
CASSLGRDGNYNEQFF
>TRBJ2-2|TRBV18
CASSRTYANTGELFF
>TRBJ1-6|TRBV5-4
CASTEGATGNSPLHF
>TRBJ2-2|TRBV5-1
CASSLAGGPNTGELFF
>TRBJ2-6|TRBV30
CACPSSGANVLTF
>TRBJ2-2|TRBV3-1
CASSQVGGTGELFF
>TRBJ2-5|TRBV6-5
CASSYWTGGQETQYF
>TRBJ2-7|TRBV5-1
CASSLVGLNDYEQYF